This T cell receptor beta chain appears in the sequencing data of a study of vaccination and CD4 T cells after COVID-19. In the study overall: Across the group, participants received two doses of either BNT162b2 or mRNA-1273 vaccine. Overall study results and limits: Spike mono-reactivity was evident in 304 of the 307 vaccine-specific clones derived from convalescent patients.

Treatment noted: roughly 10-day PBMC culture with coronavirus spike peptide pools or control peptides (ViraFEST assay). TCRs were sequenced by ViraFEST after antigen-specific T cells had been expanded with peptide pools. PCR tests turned positive between March and December 2020, before US Alpha, Beta and Delta variants. Oncomine TCR Beta short-read sequencing was applied to DNA from cultured CD4+ T cells. In TCRdb, the PCR reads were re-called with MiXCR into one record per CDR3 protein. The data contain about 15,000 distinct CDR3 sequences, less than 75% of them singletons. The table lists this clonotype with a count of one. What it recognizes is unknown. Trimming left V 9 bases short and J 0 bases short, with 11 bases between. The CDR3 covers 13 residues. CDR1 MNHNS and CDR2 SASEGT come from the germline V gene.

The source of this sequence is a human donor who had recovered from COVID-19. Sequenced sample: CD4+ T cells from blood, cultured in vitro. This chain joins TRBV6-1 and TRBJ1-1; no definite D call. CDR3 sequence: CASGRRMNTEAFF. The CDR3 nucleotides read TGTGCCAGTGGACGGAGGATGAACACTGAAGCTTTCTTT.